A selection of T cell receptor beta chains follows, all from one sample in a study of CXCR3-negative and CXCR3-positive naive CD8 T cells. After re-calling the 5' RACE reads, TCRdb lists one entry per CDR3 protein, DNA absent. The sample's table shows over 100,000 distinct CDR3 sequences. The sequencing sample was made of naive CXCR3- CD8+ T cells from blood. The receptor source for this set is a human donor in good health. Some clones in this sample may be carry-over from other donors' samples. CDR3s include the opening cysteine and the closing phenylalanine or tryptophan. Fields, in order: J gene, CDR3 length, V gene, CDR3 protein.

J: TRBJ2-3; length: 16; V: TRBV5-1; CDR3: CASSSLGGATTDTQYF
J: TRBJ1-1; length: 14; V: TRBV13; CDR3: CASSITGGGTEAFF
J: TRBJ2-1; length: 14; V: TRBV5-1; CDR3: CASSAGPKDDEQFF
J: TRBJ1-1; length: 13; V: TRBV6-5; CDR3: CASSYSTRAEAFF
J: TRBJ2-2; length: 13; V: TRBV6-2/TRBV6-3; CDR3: CASSFTGAGELFF
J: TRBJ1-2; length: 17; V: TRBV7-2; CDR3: CASSLATGEWGNYGYTF
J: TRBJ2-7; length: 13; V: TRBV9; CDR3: CASSSPASYEQYF
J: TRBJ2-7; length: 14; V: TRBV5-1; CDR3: CASSLARQTYEQYF
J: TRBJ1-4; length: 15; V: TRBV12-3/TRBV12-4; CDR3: CASSFIQTKDEKLFF
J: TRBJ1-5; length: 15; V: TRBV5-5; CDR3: CASSLRGSPHQPQHF
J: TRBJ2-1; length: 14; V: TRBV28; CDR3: CATAGGSSYNEQFF
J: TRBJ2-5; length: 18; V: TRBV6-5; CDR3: CASSYLVPGLDEEETQYF
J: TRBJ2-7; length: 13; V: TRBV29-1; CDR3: CSVVGASTYEQYF
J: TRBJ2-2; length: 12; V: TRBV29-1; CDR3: CSVSDGAGELFF
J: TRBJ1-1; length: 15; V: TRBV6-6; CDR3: CASSSPSRRNTEAFF
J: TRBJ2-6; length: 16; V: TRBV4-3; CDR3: CASSRALGSGANVLTF
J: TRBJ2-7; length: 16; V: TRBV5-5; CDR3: CASSLSPGTSSYEQYF
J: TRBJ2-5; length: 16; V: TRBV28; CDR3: CASSYLRDREGETQYF
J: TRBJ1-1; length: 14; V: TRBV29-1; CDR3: CSVELGQKNTEAFF
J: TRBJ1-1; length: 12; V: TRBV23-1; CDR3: CASREPQGEAFF
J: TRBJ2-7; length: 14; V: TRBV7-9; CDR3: CASSPGTGGWEQYF
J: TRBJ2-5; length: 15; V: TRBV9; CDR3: CASSAEGQIQETQYF
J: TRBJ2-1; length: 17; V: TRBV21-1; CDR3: CASSKILGQGSYNEQFF
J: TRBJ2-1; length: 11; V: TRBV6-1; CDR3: CAAGGGNEQFF
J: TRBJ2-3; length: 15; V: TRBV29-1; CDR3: CSIRTVASSTDTQYF
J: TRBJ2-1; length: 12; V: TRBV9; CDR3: CASSRTYNGQFF
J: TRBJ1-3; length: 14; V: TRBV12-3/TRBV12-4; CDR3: CASQSDYSGNTIYF
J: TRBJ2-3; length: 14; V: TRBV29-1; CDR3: CSVDAGGIADTQYF
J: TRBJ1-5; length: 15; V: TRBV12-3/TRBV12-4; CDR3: CASRTGGNSNQPQHF
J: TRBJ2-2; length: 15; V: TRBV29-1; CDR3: CSVEGAGSNTGELFF
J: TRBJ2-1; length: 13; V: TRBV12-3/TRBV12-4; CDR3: CASSGDGYNEQFF
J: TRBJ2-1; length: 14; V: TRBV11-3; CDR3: CASSRLGTYNEQFF
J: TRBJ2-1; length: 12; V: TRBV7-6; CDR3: CASSLVSDEQFF
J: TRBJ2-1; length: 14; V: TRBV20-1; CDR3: CSARDSGSYNEQFF